The entry below gives a single T cell receptor (beta chain) sequence along with its context. Produced via immunoSEQ multiplex PCR; TCRdb's table is partial and in-frame only. The sample holds 100,000 to 150,000 clones, 94% seen once. The data originate from a study of cytomegalovirus exposure and HLA in healthy donors. Study overall: The 90 to 150 validation repertoires, a later analysis reported, used the same platform as the approximately 670 repertoires from the first cohort.

This CDR3 region has 15 residues. V shed 4 bases and J shed 4 bases, with 13 bases lying between them. From germline, CDR1 is WSHSY and CDR2 SAAADI. This TCR was sampled from a woman aged 18-35 years in good health and CMV-seronegative. Material for sequencing was PBMCs. This rearrangement joins TRBV10-2 to TRBJ1-4; D uncertain. CDR3 loop: CASSGSAGYNEKLFF. In DNA, the CDR3 is TGCGCCAGCAGTGGGTCGGCAGGATATAATGAAAAACTGTTTTTT.